Below are 28 T cell receptor beta chains sequenced from a single sample in a study of blood T cell repertoires in COVID-19. Profiled with immunoSEQ multiplex PCR; TCRdb holds only in-frame clones, not every one. The sample contains 300,000 to 400,000 clones, roughly 89% of which appear only once. Sequenced sample: peripheral blood. The receptors originated from a woman younger than 35 who had recovered from COVID-19.

This chain links TRBV10-3 with TRBJ1-5; TRBD1 is a possible D gene (6 bases). Germline CDR1 and CDR2: ENHRY and SYGVKD. This CDR3 spans 12 amino acids. The germline V and J ends were trimmed by 5 bases and 4 bases, with 6 bases remaining between them. CDR3 amino acids: CAISTGNQPQHF. The CDR3 DNA reads as TGTGCCATCAGTACAGGGAATCAGCCCCAGCATTTT.

This clone was counted between two and nine times. CDR3 protein: CAWSEGVNYGYTF. The DNA for the CDR3 is TGTGCCTGGAGTGAGGGAGTTAACTATGGCTACACCTTC. This rearrangement joins TRBV30 to TRBJ1-2; no clear D. CDR3 size: 13 residues. In germline, CDR1 is GTSNPN, CDR2 SVGIG (reference sequence). V lost 1 base and J lost 1, with 7 bases in between.

The chain's CDR3 is CATSLSGTKNEKLFF. The CDR3 DNA sequence: TGTGCCACCAGTCTTTCCGGGACAAAGAATGAAAAACTGTTTTTT. The rearrangement links TRBV24-1 to TRBJ1-4; maybe TRBD1 (6 bases). The CDR3 is 15 amino acids. Trimming shortened V by 6 bases and J by 5 bases, and 15 bases separated the two germline ends. CDR1 is KGHDR and CDR2 is SFDVKD in the germline V gene.

The chain uses TRBV7-9 and TRBJ2-1, with D unclear. The V gene's germline CDR1 is SEHNR and CDR2 FQNEAQ (reference sequence). The CDR3 spans 12 residues. The V and J ends lost 1 base and 5 bases respectively, with 3 bases between them. The CDR3 DNA is TGTGCCAGCAGCTTAGGAGACAATGAGCAGTTCTTC. It specifies CASSLGDNEQFF.

This sequence joins TRBV12-3 or TRBV12-4 and TRBJ1-2, with D hard to call. Between the trimmed V and J ends, which lost 3 bases and 4 bases, there was a span of 9 bases. The CDR3 extends over 13 amino acids. The chain's CDR3 is CASSFLESYGYTF. CDR3 DNA sequence: TGTGCCAGCAGTTTTCTGGAGAGCTATGGCTACACCTTC.

This clone is a singleton in its sample. V and J are TRBV30 and TRBJ1-5; 10 nucleotides match TRBD1. The CDR3 extends over 15 amino acids. Trimming took 0 bases from V and 6 from J; bases not matched to a gene: 5. From germline, CDR1 is GTSNPN and CDR2 SVGIG (reference sequence). Here the CDR3 DNA reads TGTGCCTGGAGTGTACGACAGGGGGCTCTTCAGCCCCAGCATTTT. It codes for CAWSVRQGALQPQHF.

The chain uses TRBV14 and TRBJ1-2; D is undetermined. V dropped 5 bases and J dropped 4 bases, with 26 bases sitting between them. Germline values: CDR1 SGHDN, CDR2 FVKESK. The CDR3 contains 18 residues. The CDR3 region has the DNA TGTGCCAGCAGCGCAATGCGGAATGCGGCATTTTTTGGCTATGGCTACACCTTC. Translating it yields CASSAMRNAAFFGYGYTF.

The chain uses TRBV5-4 and TRBJ2-1, with D possibly matching TRBD2 (5 bases). Germline V gene lookup returns CDR1 SGHNT and CDR2 YYREEE (reference sequence). The V gene lost 4 bases and the J gene lost 2 bases, with 16 bases spanning the gap. CDR3 size: 16 residues. DNA for the CDR3: TGTGCCAGCAGCCTCCCCCCAAGCGGAGCCTACAATGAGCAGTTCTTC. Translated: CASSLPPSGAYNEQFF. The full variable domain, its missing parts supplied by reference TRBV5-4 and TRBJ2-1, is ETGVTQSPTHLIKTRGQQVTLRCSSQSGHNTVSWYQQALGQGPQFIFQYYREEENGRGNFPPRFSGLQFPNYSSELNVNALELDDSALYLCASSLPPSGAYNEQFFGPGTRLTVL.

The rearrangement links TRBV6-2 or TRBV6-3 to TRBJ2-2; D might be TRBD1 (6 bases). V lost 0 bases and J lost 4, with 15 bases in between. Germline V CDR1 and CDR2: MNHEY, SVGEGT. The CDR3 runs 17 residues. The chain's CDR3 is CASSYSGGRALTGELFF. CDR3 coding DNA: TGTGCCAGCAGTTACTCTGGGGGCCGCGCGCTCACCGGGGAGCTGTTTTTT.

V usage is TRBV4-1 and J usage is TRBJ2-1; 7 positions agree with TRBD2. Trimming at V came to 6 bases and at J to 2 bases, leaving 7 bases not matched to a gene. Germline V gene data show CDR1 as MGHRA and CDR2 as YSYEKL. The CDR3 is 15 residues long. CDR3 bases: TGCGCCAGCAGTCCCGGGGAGGGCCCCTACAATGAGCAGTTCTTC. It is translated as CASSPGEGPYNEQFF.

This clone was picked up one time. The chain carries TRBV6-5 and TRBJ2-6; D gene ambiguous. The CDR3 runs to 15 residues. With 0 bases removed from V and 4 bases from J, the gap between germline ends came to 7 bases. Germline V gene lookup returns CDR1 MNHEY and CDR2 SVGAGI. The CDR3 loop reads CASSYSMSGANVLTF. CDR3 sequence (DNA): TGTGCCAGCAGTTACTCAATGAGCGGGGCCAACGTCCTGACTTTC.

V is TRBV19 and J is TRBJ1-2, with TRBD1 matching over 9 bases. Unmatched junction bases numbered 9, after V lost 3 bases and J lost 4 bases. The CDR3 has 16 amino acids. In germline, CDR1 is LNHDA, CDR2 SQIVND (reference sequence). The CDR3 loop reads CASSIGDRDVGYGYTF. The CDR3 DNA sequence: TGTGCCAGTAGTATTGGGGACAGGGATGTCGGCTATGGCTACACCTTC. The complete variable domain, with remaining parts taken from reference TRBV19 and TRBJ1-2, reads DGGITQSPKYLFRKEGQNVTLSCEQNLNHDAMYWYRQDPGQGLRLIYYSQIVNDFQKGDIAEGYSVSREKKESFPLTVTSAQKNPTAFYLCASSIGDRDVGYGYTFGSGTRLTVV.

The chain carries TRBV6-2 or TRBV6-3 and TRBJ1-1; D perhaps matches TRBD1 (6 bases). This CDR3 has 15 residues. Trimming shortened V by 2 bases and J by 4 bases, and 14 bases separated the two germline ends. Germline V gene lookup returns CDR1 MNHEY and CDR2 SVGEGT. CDR3 loop: CASSYPRGAATEAFF. CDR3 coding DNA: TGTGCCAGCAGTTACCCACGGGGGGCTGCCACTGAAGCTTTCTTT.

The chain recombines TRBV9 with TRBJ1-3, with TRBD1 identical over 12 bases. The germline gives CDR1 SGDLS, CDR2 YYNGEE. V was clipped by 3 bases and J by 4 bases; unmatched bases: 5. CDR3 length equals 16 residues. The CDR3 DNA reads TGTGCCAGCAGCGGGGACAGGGGGCCTTACGGAAACACCATATATTTT. Its translation is CASSGDRGPYGNTIYF.

The rearrangement links TRBV27 to TRBJ2-2, with D maybe TRBD2 (6 bases). In germline, CDR1 is MNHEY, CDR2 SMNVEV (reference sequence). V lost 3 bases and J lost 4, with 9 bases in between. There are 14 residues in the CDR3. CDR3 residues: CASSFRRGTGELFF. The CDR3 bases are TGTGCCAGCAGTTTCCGGAGGGGCACCGGGGAGCTGTTTTTT.

The genes are TRBV10-2 and TRBJ2-1, with TRBD1 identical over 10 bases. The CDR3 is 15 amino acids. Per germline, CDR1 WSHSY and CDR2 SAAADI. The junction had 4 bases not matched to a gene; V was cut back by 4 bases and J by 4 bases. CDR3 in DNA: TGCGCCAGCAGTGTAGGGACAGGGGTTTACAATGAGCAGTTCTTC. Translation: CASSVGTGVYNEQFF.

J is TRBJ2-1 and V is TRBV15; D possibly corresponds to TRBD2 (6 bases). The CDR3 extends over 17 amino acids. V was clipped by 0 bases and J by 7 bases, with 19 bases between them. The V gene's germline CDR1 is LNHNV and CDR2 YYDKDF (reference sequence). CDR3 protein: CATSREVGWGTPNEQFF. DNA for the CDR3: TGTGCCACCAGCAGAGAGGTAGGATGGGGGACTCCAAATGAGCAGTTCTTC.

The V and J genes are TRBV11-2 and TRBJ2-4; the D is unclear. Trimming stripped 4 bases from V and 1 base from J, with 8 bases between. This CDR3 has 14 residues. Germline V CDR1 and CDR2: SGHAT, FQNNGV. CDR3 loop: CASSSGGAKNIQYF. CDR3 DNA sequence: TGTGCCAGCAGCTCGGGTGGCGCCAAAAACATTCAGTACTTC. The whole variable domain, filled in from reference TRBV11-2 and TRBJ2-4, reads EAGVAQSPRYKIIEKRQSVAFWCNPISGHATLYWYQQILGQGPKLLIQFQNNGVVDDSQLPKDRFSAERLKGVDSTLKIQPAKLEDSAVYLCASSSGGAKNIQYFGAGTRLSVL.

The rearrangement links TRBV2 to TRBJ2-5; weak D call: TRBD1 (5 bases). The V gene's germline CDR1 is SNHLY and CDR2 FYNNEI. V was cut by 3 bases and J by 7 bases, with 12 bases left in between. The CDR3 runs to 13 residues. The CDR3 loop reads CASSEIRVGTQYF. The CDR3 coding sequence is TGTGCCAGCAGTGAGATCAGGGTGGGGACCCAGTACTTC.

CDR3 nucleotides: TGTGCCTTGGGACAGGGGGGGGACACTGAAGCTTTCTTT. This translates into CALGQGGDTEAFF. This chain connects TRBV30 to TRBJ1-1, with 11 bases matching TRBD1. J lost 3 bases, V lost 7 bases, and 4 bases had no gene match. The CDR3 sequence is 13 residues long. Germline CDR1 is GTSNPN and CDR2 is SVGIG (reference sequence).

The sample holds one count of this clone. The J gene is TRBJ2-3, the V gene TRBV18; TRBD2 is a possible D gene (7 bases). The germline V gene encodes CDR1 KGHSH and CDR2 LQKENI. The CDR3 runs to 15 residues. Trimming took off 3 bases at V and 0 bases at J, with 10 bases between the two ends. CDR3 in amino acids: CASSPRGASTDTQYF. CDR3 sequence (DNA): TGTGCCAGCTCACCCCGGGGGGCTAGCACAGATACGCAGTATTTT.

CDR3 nucleotide sequence: TGTGCCAGCAGCTTTAGCGGGAGGGCCCACAATGAGCAGTTCTTC. It translates to CASSFSGRAHNEQFF. The gene calls are TRBV7-8 and TRBJ2-1, with 11 bases matching TRBD2. The CDR3 covers 15 residues. V gave up 3 bases and J gave up 5 bases; unmatched junction bases: 3. Germline CDR1 SGHVS, CDR2 FQNEAQ.

J is TRBJ1-4 and V is TRBV10-3; 11 positions agree with TRBD1. This CDR3 has 19 amino acids. Trimming took 3 bases from V and 0 from J; bases not matched to a gene: 9. CDR1 is ENHRY, CDR2 SYGVKD, per germline. DNA of the CDR3: TGTGCCATCAGTGAATCCCGGGACAGGGGGTACCCAACTAATGAAAAACTGTTTTTT. As protein: CAISESRDRGYPTNEKLFF.

The CDR3 is CASSSSSGYNEQFF. CDR3 coding DNA: TGTGCCAGCAGCTCGTCAAGCGGTTACAATGAGCAGTTCTTC. The chain combines TRBV7-9 with TRBJ2-1, with a possible D match to TRBD2 (5 bases). V lost 4 bases, J lost 4 bases, and 11 bases lay in between. The germline V gene encodes CDR1 SEHNR and CDR2 FQNEAQ (reference sequence). This CDR3 is built from 14 residues.

The J gene is TRBJ1-1, the V gene TRBV5-4; 7 positions match TRBD1. The CDR3 contains 14 residues. CDR1 is SGHNT and CDR2 is YYREEE in the germline V gene (reference sequence). Trimming took 4 bases from V and 3 from J; bases not matched to a gene: 6. Here the CDR3 reads CASSPDDRDTEAFF. For the CDR3, the DNA is TGTGCCAGCAGCCCGGACGACAGGGACACTGAAGCTTTCTTT.

This chain uses TRBV13 with TRBJ2-3; a weak D match, TRBD1 (8 bases). V was cut by 5 bases and J by 3 bases, with 21 bases left in between. Per germline, CDR1 PRHDT and CDR2 FYEKMQ (reference sequence). CDR3 size: 17 residues. CDR3 in amino acids: CASSNRGGERTTDTQYF. The CDR3 region has the DNA TGTGCCAGCAGCAACAGGGGGGGGGAACGGACAACAGATACGCAGTATTTT.

This chain connects TRBV6-5 to TRBJ1-5, with TRBD1 matching over 7 bases. With V trimmed by 0 bases and J by 5 bases, 4 bases remained unmatched. Germline CDR1 and CDR2: MNHEY and SVGAGI. This CDR3 comprises 15 residues. The chain's CDR3 is CASSYSKTGDQPQHF. DNA for the CDR3: TGTGCCAGCAGTTACTCGAAAACAGGGGATCAGCCCCAGCATTTT.

This rearrangement joins TRBV23-1 to TRBJ2-3; 7 nucleotides match TRBD1. TRBV23-1 is classed as an ORF, of uncertain function. The V segment lost 0 bases and the J segment 3 bases; nucleotides outside the gene matches: 12. The CDR3 runs 18 residues. The CDR3 sequence is CASSQSKLSTGVTDTQYF. DNA of the CDR3: TGCGCCAGCAGTCAATCAAAACTGAGCACAGGGGTAACAGATACGCAGTATTTT.